This T cell receptor beta chain was captured in a study of OX40 agonist ivuxolimab in advanced cancers. Study-level background: Participants could have had prior anti-PD-1, anti-PD-L1 or anti-CTLA-4 therapy, and about 40% had some.

This clone is classed as medium-sized. The CDR3 is 14 amino acids. Germline CDR1 reads SGDLS; CDR2 reads YYNGEE. Trimming took off 0 bases at V and 0 bases at J, with 7 bases between the two ends. TCRdb keeps only in-frame clones here, not all; method: immunoSEQ multiplex PCR. The table records about 69,000 clones, 80% to 90% of them present only once. The chain employs TRBV9 and TRBJ2-7; a weak D match, TRBD1 (5 bases). The sample here was CD4+ or CD8+ T cells sorted from blood, taken in a trial of the OX40 agonist ivuxolimab. The receptor was derived from an adult with an advanced solid tumor such as melanoma, head and neck, liver or kidney cancer. In DNA, the CDR3 is TGTGCCAGCAGCGTAGGACAGAACTCCTACGAGCAGTACTTC. Translation gives CASSVGQNSYEQYF.